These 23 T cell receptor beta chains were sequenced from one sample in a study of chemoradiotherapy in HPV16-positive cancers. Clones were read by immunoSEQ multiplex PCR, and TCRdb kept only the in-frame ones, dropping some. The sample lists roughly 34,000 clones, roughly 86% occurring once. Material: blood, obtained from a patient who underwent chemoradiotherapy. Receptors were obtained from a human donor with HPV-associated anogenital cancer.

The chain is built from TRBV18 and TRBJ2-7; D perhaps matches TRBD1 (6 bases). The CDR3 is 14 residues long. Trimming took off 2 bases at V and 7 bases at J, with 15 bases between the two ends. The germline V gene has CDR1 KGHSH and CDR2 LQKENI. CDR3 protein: CASSPTRTQGEQYF. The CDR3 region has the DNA TGTGCCAGCTCACCAACCCGGACACAGGGTGAGCAGTACTTC.

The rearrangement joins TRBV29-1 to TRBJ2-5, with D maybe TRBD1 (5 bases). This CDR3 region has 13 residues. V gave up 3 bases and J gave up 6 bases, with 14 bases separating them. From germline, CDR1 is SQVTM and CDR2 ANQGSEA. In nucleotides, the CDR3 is TGCAGCGTTGAGAGGATCCAGGGTCAGACCCAGTACTTC. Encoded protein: CSVERIQGQTQYF.

The CDR3: CASSEGGSEAFF. The CDR3, as DNA: TGTGCCAGCAGTGAAGGGGGGTCTGAAGCTTTCTTT. This chain connects TRBV28 to TRBJ1-1; D perhaps matches TRBD1 (6 bases). V lost 5 bases, J lost 6 bases, and 10 bases lay in between. CDR3 size: 12 residues. Germline V gene lookup returns CDR1 MDHEN and CDR2 SYDVKM.

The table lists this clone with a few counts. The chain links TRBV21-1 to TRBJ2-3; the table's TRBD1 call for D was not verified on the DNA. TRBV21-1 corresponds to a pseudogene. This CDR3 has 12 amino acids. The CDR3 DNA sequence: TGTGCCAGCAGCAAACACACAGATACGCAGTATTTT. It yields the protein CASSKHTDTQYF.

CDR3 residues: CASSLDGYEQYF. The CDR3 DNA sequence: TGTGCCAGCAGCTTGGATGGCTACGAGCAGTACTTC. V gene TRBV5-4 combines with J gene TRBJ2-7, with D unclear. The CDR3 length is 12 residues. The V and J ends lost 0 bases and 3 bases respectively, with 4 bases between them. Per the germline V gene, CDR1 is SGHNT and CDR2 is YYREEE (reference sequence).

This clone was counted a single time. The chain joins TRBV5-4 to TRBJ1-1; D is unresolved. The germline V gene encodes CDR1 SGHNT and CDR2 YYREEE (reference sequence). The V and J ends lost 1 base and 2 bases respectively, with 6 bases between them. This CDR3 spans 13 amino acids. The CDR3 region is CASSLTVNTEAFF. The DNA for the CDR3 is TGTGCCAGCAGCTTGACGGTTAACACTGAAGCTTTCTTT.

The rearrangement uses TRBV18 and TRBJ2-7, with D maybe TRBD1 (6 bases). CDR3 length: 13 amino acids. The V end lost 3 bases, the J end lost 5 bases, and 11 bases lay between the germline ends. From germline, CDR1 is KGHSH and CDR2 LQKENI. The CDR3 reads CASSPSRDNEQYF. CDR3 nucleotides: TGTGCCAGCTCACCTTCCCGGGACAACGAGCAGTACTTC.

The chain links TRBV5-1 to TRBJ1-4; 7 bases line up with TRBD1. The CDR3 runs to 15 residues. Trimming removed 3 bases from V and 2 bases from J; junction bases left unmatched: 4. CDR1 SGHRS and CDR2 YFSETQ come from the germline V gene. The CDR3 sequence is CASSSETGTNEKLFF. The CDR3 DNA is TGCGCCAGCAGCTCAGAGACAGGGACTAATGAAAAACTGTTTTTT.

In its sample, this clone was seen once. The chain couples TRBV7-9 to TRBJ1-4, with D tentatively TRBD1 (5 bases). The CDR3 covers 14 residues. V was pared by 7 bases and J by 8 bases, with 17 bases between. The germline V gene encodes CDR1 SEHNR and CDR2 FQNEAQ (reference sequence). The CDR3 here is CASNTAEGTEKLFF. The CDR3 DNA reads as TGTGCCAGCAACACGGCTGAAGGGACCGAAAAACTGTTTTTT.

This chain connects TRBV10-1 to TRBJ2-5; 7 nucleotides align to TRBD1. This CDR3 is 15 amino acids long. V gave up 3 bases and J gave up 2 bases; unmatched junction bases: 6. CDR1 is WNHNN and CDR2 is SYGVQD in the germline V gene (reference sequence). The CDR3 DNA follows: TGCGCCAGCAGTGACACGACAGGGTGGCAAGAGACCCAGTACTTC. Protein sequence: CASSDTTGWQETQYF.

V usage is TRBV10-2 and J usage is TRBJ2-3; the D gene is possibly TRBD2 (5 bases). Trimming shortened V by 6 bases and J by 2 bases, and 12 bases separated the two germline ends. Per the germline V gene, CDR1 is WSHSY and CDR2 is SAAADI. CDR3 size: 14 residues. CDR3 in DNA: TGCGCCAGCAGCCAACCGGGGAACACAGATACGCAGTATTTT. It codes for CASSQPGNTDTQYF.

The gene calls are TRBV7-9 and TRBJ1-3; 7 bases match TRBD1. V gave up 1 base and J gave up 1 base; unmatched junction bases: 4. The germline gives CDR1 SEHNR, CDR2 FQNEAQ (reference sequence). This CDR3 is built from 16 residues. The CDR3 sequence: CASSLGQGVSGNTIYF. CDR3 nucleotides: TGTGCCAGCAGCTTAGGGCAGGGGGTTTCTGGAAACACCATATATTTT. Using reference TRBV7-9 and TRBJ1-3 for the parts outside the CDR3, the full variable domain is DTGVSQNPRHKITKRGQNVTFRCDPISEHNRLYWYRQTLGQGPEFLTYFQNEAQLEKSRLLSDRFSAERPKGSFSTLEIQRTEQGDSAMYLCASSLGQGVSGNTIYFGEGSWLTVV.

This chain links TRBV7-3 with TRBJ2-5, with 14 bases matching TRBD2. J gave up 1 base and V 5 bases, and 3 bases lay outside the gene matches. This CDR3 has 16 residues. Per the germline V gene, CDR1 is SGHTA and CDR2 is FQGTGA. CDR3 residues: CASSAGLAGGQETQYF. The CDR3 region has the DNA TGTGCCAGCAGCGCAGGACTAGCGGGGGGCCAAGAGACCCAGTACTTC.

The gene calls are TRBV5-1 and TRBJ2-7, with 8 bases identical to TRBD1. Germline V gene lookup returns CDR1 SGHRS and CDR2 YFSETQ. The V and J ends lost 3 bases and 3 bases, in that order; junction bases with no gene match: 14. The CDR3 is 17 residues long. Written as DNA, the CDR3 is TGCGCCAGCAGCTACAACTGGGGTCAGGGGGCAAGCTACGAGCAGTACTTC. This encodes CASSYNWGQGASYEQYF.

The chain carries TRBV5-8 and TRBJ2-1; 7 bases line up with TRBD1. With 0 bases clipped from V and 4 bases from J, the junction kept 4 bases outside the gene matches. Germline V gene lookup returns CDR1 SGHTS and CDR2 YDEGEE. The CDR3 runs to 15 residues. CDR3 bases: TGTGCCAGCAGCTTGGAACAGGGGTCATACAATGAGCAGTTCTTC. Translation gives CASSLEQGSYNEQFF. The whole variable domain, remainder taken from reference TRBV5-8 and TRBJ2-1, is EAGVTQSPTHLIKTRGQQATLRCSPISGHTSVYWYQQALGLGLQFLLWYDEGEERNRGNFPPRFSGRQFPNYSSELNVNALELEDSALYLCASSLEQGSYNEQFFGPGTRLTVL.

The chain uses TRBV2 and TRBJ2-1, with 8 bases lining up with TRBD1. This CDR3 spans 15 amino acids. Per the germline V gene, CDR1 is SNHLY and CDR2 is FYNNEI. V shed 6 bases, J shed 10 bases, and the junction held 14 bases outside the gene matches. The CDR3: CASREGAGGLGEQFF. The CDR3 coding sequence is TGTGCCAGCAGGGAGGGCGCAGGGGGCTTGGGAGAGCAGTTCTTC.

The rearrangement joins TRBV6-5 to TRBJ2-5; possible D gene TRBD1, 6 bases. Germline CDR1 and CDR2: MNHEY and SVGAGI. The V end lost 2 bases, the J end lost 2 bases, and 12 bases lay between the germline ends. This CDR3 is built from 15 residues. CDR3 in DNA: TGTGCCAGCAGTTACGAATACAGGGTGCAAGAGACCCAGTACTTC. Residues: CASSYEYRVQETQYF.

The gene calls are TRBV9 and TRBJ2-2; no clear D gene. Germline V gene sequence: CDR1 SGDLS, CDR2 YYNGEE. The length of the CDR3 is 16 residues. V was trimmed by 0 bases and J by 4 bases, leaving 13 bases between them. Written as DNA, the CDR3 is TGTGCCAGCAGCGTAGCTCCCCGCGGCGGCACCGGGGAGCTGTTTTTT. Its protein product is CASSVAPRGGTGELFF.

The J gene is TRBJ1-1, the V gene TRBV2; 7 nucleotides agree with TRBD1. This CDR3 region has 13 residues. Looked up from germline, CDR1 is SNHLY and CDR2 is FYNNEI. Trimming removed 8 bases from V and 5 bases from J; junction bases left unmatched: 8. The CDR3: CASGGRGDTEAFF. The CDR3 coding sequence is TGTGCCAGCGGCGGCAGGGGGGATACTGAAGCTTTCTTT.

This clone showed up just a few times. CDR3 nucleotide sequence: TGTGCCAGCAGCCCAGGTTGGGCGGCCACAGATACGCAGTATTTT. Its translation: CASSPGWAATDTQYF. The chain is built from TRBV7-6 and TRBJ2-3, with D uncertain. The V end lost 5 bases, the J end lost 2 bases, and 14 bases lay between the germline ends. This CDR3 is built from 15 residues. Germline assignment: CDR1 SGHVS and CDR2 FNYEAQ.

CDR3 nucleotide sequence: TGTGCCAGCAGTTTATCACCGGGGGTTCATGAAAAACTGTTTTTT. Its protein is CASSLSPGVHEKLFF. The chain recombines TRBV27 with TRBJ1-4; perhaps TRBD1 as D (5 bases). Germline-derived CDR1 and CDR2 are MNHEY and SMNVEV (reference sequence). The V end was cut by 0 bases, the J end by 6 bases, with 11 bases between. There are 15 residues in the CDR3. The complete variable domain, with remaining parts taken from reference TRBV27 and TRBJ1-4, reads EAQVTQNPRYLITVTGKKLTVTCSQNMNHEYMSWYRQDPGLGLRQIYYSMNVEVTDKGDVPEGYKVSRKEKRNFPLILESPSPNQTSLYFCASSLSPGVHEKLFFGSGTQLSVL.

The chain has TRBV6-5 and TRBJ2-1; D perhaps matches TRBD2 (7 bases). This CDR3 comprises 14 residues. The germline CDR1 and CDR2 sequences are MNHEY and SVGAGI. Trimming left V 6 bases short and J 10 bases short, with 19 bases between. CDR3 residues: CASRRDYLDREQFF. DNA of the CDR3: TGTGCCAGCAGGCGGGACTATTTAGACAGGGAGCAGTTCTTC.

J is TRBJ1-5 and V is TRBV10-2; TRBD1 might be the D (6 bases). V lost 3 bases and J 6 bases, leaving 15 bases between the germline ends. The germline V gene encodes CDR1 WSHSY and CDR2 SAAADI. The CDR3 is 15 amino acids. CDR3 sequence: CASSEMNGGGQPQHF. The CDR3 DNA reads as TGCGCCAGCAGTGAAATGAACGGAGGGGGTCAGCCCCAGCATTTT.